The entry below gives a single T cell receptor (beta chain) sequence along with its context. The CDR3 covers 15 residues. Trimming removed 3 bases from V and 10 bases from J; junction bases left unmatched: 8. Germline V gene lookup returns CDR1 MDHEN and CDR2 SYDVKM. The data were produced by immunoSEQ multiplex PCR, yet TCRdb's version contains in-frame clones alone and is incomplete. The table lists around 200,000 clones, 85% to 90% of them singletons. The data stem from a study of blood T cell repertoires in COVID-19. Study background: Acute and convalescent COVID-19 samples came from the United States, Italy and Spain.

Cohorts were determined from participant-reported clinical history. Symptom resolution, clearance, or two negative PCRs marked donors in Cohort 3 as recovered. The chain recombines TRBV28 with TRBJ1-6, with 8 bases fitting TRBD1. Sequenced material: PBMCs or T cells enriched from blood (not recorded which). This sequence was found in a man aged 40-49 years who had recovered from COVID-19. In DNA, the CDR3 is TGTGCCAGCAGTTTTCAGCAGGGGGCGAACTCACCCCTCCACTTT. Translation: CASSFQQGANSPLHF.